A selection of T cell receptor beta chains follows, all from one sample in a study of blood T cell repertoires in COVID-19. Sequenced by immunoSEQ multiplex PCR; TCRdb stores in-frame clones only, minus some. The data show 230,000 or so clones, about 80% seen once. The sequencing input was PBMCs or T cells enriched from blood (not recorded which). These receptors originate from a man aged 45 to 65 who had recovered from COVID-19. The CDR3 runs from the conserved cysteine through the conserved F or W. The D gene is left open where the match is weak. Expanded clones get a size class; other rows say once, few or many, or leave the size out.

CDR3 length: 14; J gene: TRBJ2-3; V gene: TRBV5-4; clone size: .; D gene: TRBD1; CDR3 DNA: TGTGCCAGCAGAGCGGACAGGGTCACAGATACGCAGTATTTT; CDR3 protein: CASRADRVTDTQYF
CDR3 length: 16; J gene: TRBJ2-3; V gene: TRBV12-5; clone size: .; D gene: TRBD2; CDR3 DNA: TGTGCTAGCTGTAAGGTAGCGGGAGGGGGTTCAGATACGCAGTATTTT; CDR3 protein: CASCKVAGGGSDTQYF
CDR3 length: 14; J gene: TRBJ2-7; V gene: TRBV18; clone size: .; D gene: .; CDR3 DNA: TGTGCCAGCTCACCATCTGGACACATCTACGAGCAGTACTTC; CDR3 protein: CASSPSGHIYEQYF
CDR3 length: 16; J gene: TRBJ1-2; V gene: TRBV19; clone size: .; D gene: .; CDR3 DNA: TGTGCCAGTACCTACTCTCGAGGGCGGGGGAACTATGGCTACACCTTC; CDR3 protein: CASTYSRGRGNYGYTF
CDR3 length: 15; J gene: TRBJ1-4; V gene: TRBV15; clone size: .; D gene: TRBD1; CDR3 DNA: TGTGCCACCAGCGCCGACAGGGTCGGTAATGAAAAACTGTTTTTT; CDR3 protein: CATSADRVGNEKLFF
CDR3 length: 15; J gene: TRBJ2-7; V gene: TRBV7-9; clone size: .; D gene: TRBD1; CDR3 DNA: TGTGCCAGCAGCCAACACCGGGACAGGGGGAACGAGCAGTACTTC; CDR3 protein: CASSQHRDRGNEQYF
CDR3 length: 12; J gene: TRBJ1-5; V gene: TRBV5-8; clone size: .; D gene: .; CDR3 DNA: TGTGCCAGCAGCCGAACCGAGAGGACACTGCATTTT; CDR3 protein: CASSRTERTLHF
CDR3 length: 17; J gene: TRBJ1-5; V gene: TRBV28; clone size: .; D gene: TRBD1; CDR3 DNA: TGTGCCAGCAGTCCATGGGGTAGGACAGGTGATAATCAGCCCCAGCATTTT; CDR3 protein: CASSPWGRTGDNQPQHF
CDR3 length: 15; J gene: TRBJ1-2; V gene: TRBV30; clone size: .; D gene: TRBD1; CDR3 DNA: TGTGCCTGGAGTGTAGGACAGGGGGCTAACTATGGCTACACCTTC; CDR3 protein: CAWSVGQGANYGYTF
CDR3 length: 14; J gene: TRBJ2-5; V gene: TRBV5-4; clone size: few; D gene: TRBD2; CDR3 DNA: TGTGCCAGCAGTCCAAGCGGGGTACAAGAGACCCAGTACTTC; CDR3 protein: CASSPSGVQETQYF
CDR3 length: 14; J gene: TRBJ1-4; V gene: TRBV3-1/TRBV3-2; clone size: .; D gene: .; CDR3 DNA: TGTGCCACCCGGAGTCGGCAGGGTAATGAAAAACTGTTTTTT; CDR3 protein: CATRSRQGNEKLFF
CDR3 length: 17; J gene: TRBJ2-1; V gene: TRBV6-4; clone size: few; D gene: TRBD2; CDR3 DNA: TGTGCCAGCAGTGACACCCCCTCTAGCGGGGGGGCCGATGAGCAGTTCTTC; CDR3 protein: CASSDTPSSGGADEQFF
CDR3 length: 16; J gene: TRBJ1-3; V gene: TRBV7-7; clone size: .; D gene: .; CDR3 DNA: TGTGCTAGCAGCTTAGGGCCGCAAAACTCTGGAAACACCATATATTTT; CDR3 protein: CASSLGPQNSGNTIYF
CDR3 length: 15; J gene: TRBJ1-4; V gene: TRBV7-2; clone size: .; D gene: TRBD1; CDR3 DNA: TGTGCCAGCAGAGAGACAGGGTCGGCTAATGAAAAACTGTTTTTT; CDR3 protein: CASRETGSANEKLFF
CDR3 length: 14; J gene: TRBJ2-7; V gene: TRBV5-1; clone size: .; D gene: TRBD1; CDR3 DNA: TGCGCCAGCAATGGGGGGACAGGGGATGGCGAGCAGTACTTC; CDR3 protein: CASNGGTGDGEQYF
CDR3 length: 14; J gene: TRBJ1-1; V gene: TRBV28; clone size: .; D gene: .; CDR3 DNA: TGTGCCAGCAGTTTAAGCGAGGGAGGAACTGAAGCTTTCTTT; CDR3 protein: CASSLSEGGTEAFF
CDR3 length: 15; J gene: TRBJ2-6; V gene: TRBV27; clone size: .; D gene: TRBD1; CDR3 DNA: TGTGCCAGCAGGTCGGACAGGGCTGGGGCCAACGTCCTGACTTTC; CDR3 protein: CASRSDRAGANVLTF
CDR3 length: 14; J gene: TRBJ2-7; V gene: TRBV16; clone size: .; D gene: .; CDR3 DNA: TGTGCCAGCAGCCAAGAGTCTATAGTCTACGAGCAGTACTTC; CDR3 protein: CASSQESIVYEQYF
CDR3 length: 15; J gene: TRBJ1-2; V gene: TRBV5-1; clone size: .; D gene: TRBD1; CDR3 DNA: TGCGCCAGCACCCTCGGCGGAACAGGGGTCTATGGCTACACCTTC; CDR3 protein: CASTLGGTGVYGYTF
CDR3 length: 17; J gene: TRBJ1-1; V gene: TRBV21-1; clone size: .; D gene: .; CDR3 DNA: TGTGCCAGCAGCAAAGGGAGGGACAGGGAAAAAAGGGCTGAAGCTTTCTTT; CDR3 protein: CASSKGRDREKRAEAFF
CDR3 length: 16; J gene: TRBJ1-4; V gene: TRBV11-3; clone size: .; D gene: TRBD1; CDR3 DNA: TGTGCCAGCAGCCCGCGGACAGGGGGATATGATGAAAAACTGTTTTTT; CDR3 protein: CASSPRTGGYDEKLFF
CDR3 length: 14; J gene: TRBJ2-7; V gene: TRBV19; clone size: .; D gene: TRBD1; CDR3 DNA: TGTGCCAGTAGTCCTGGACAGGCCCCCTACGAGCAGTACTTC; CDR3 protein: CASSPGQAPYEQYF
CDR3 length: 14; J gene: TRBJ1-1; V gene: TRBV2; clone size: .; D gene: .; CDR3 DNA: TGTGCCAGCAGGTTAGGGGGGGTGAACACTGAAGCTTTCTTT; CDR3 protein: CASRLGGVNTEAFF
CDR3 length: 15; J gene: TRBJ2-1; V gene: TRBV6-5; clone size: .; D gene: TRBD2; CDR3 DNA: TGTGCCAGCAGCTCCCTAGCGGGGGGGCCCAATGAGCAGTTCTTC; CDR3 protein: CASSSLAGGPNEQFF
CDR3 length: 14; J gene: TRBJ2-2; V gene: TRBV11-3; clone size: few; D gene: .; CDR3 DNA: TGTGCCAGCAGCTTAACTGGTCTCACCGGGGAGCTGTTTTTT; CDR3 protein: CASSLTGLTGELFF
CDR3 length: 14; J gene: TRBJ1-5; V gene: TRBV7-6; clone size: .; D gene: .; CDR3 DNA: TGTGCCAGCAGCCCAGGCACGGCAGGTCAGCCCCAGCATTTT; CDR3 protein: CASSPGTAGQPQHF